This T cell receptor beta chain derives from a study of OX40 agonist ivuxolimab in advanced cancers. Regarding the study in general: Ivuxolimab was an agonistic, fully human IgG2 monoclonal antibody directed against OX40 (CD134), a costimulatory receptor. Intravenous ivuxolimab was administered to patients every 2 weeks at six dose levels: 0.01, 0.1, 0.3, 1.5, 3 and 10 mg/kg. Of the approximately 50 patients in dose escalation, 19 had hepatocellular carcinoma, roughly 15 had melanoma, 9 had renal cell carcinoma and 9 had head and neck cancer. The dose-escalation cohort was about 86% male with a mean age of about 54 years, ranging from roughly 20 to 80. Patients were allowed to have had prior anti-PD-1, anti-PD-L1 or anti-CTLA-4 therapy, and around two fifths of the dose-escalation patients had been treated with checkpoint inhibitors. Partial responses were achieved by three dose-escalation patients, of whom one had hepatocellular carcinoma and two had cutaneous melanoma. The purpose of peripheral TCRbeta sequencing was to test whether ivuxolimab changed TCR sequence diversity and led to clonal T-cell expansion. The paper reports the monotherapy dose-escalation portion (N of about 54 patients) of the phase I ivuxolimab trial.

To sequence the TCRbeta CDR3 region, genomic DNA was isolated from the sorted cells. The immunoSEQ Assay was used for sequencing of TCRbeta CDR3 regions. In its TCRdb copy, this immuneACCESS table keeps in-frame sequences only and misses some clones. Where compared with another copy, unresolved V genes explain less than half of these, and the others have no known cause. The sample yields around 80,000 clones; roughly 84% were counted once. The ten largest clones take up 7.3% of the sample. The trial excluded patients who had a history of autoimmune disease or who were on systemic immunosuppression. Peripheral blood for TCR sequencing was drawn from every dose cohort at baseline, at cycle 4 day 1 and at cycle 7 day 1. The samples were taken from a phase I, first-in-human, multicenter, open-label dose-escalation trial of ivuxolimab. Adults with locally advanced or metastatic melanoma, renal cell carcinoma, hepatocellular carcinoma or head and neck squamous cell carcinoma were enrolled in the trial. Before TCR sequencing, CD4+ T cells and CD8+ T cells from peripheral blood were sorted into separate populations.

The CDR3 spans 11 residues, from the cysteine through the phenylalanine. The retained sequence is limited to the CDR3, 33 bases, with the frame set at the first base. The germline V gene provides CDR1 SGHAT and CDR2 FQNNGV. V and J lose 11 bases and 8 bases, and a span of 15 bases separates them. The study at large found these results: Clonal expansion of both CD4+ and CD8+ blood T cells was observed from baseline to week 6 at doses 0.1 to 3.0 mg/kg. On average, CD8+ T cells showed more expanded clones than CD4+ T cells after ivuxolimab. Low levels of normalized T-cell clonal expansion were also seen in some patients who did not respond. Which antigens the clonally expanded peripheral T cells were specific for was not determined. In the 0.1-3.0 mg/kg groups, partial responders had among the lowest normalized peripheral clonal expansion, particularly in CD8+ T cells.

Remarks on this clone: Its antigen is currently not known. Qualities for individual bases were not recorded, and no much larger clone is one base off.

The chain uses TRBV11-2 and TRBJ1-2, with the D gene uncertain. This clonotype was sampled from an adult with an advanced solid tumor such as melanoma, head and neck, liver or kidney cancer. Here the sequenced sample was CD4+ or CD8+ T cells sorted from blood, taken in a trial of the OX40 agonist ivuxolimab. The CDR3 amino acid sequence is: CAVRGYGGYTF. The DNA sequence is TGTGCCGTTCGGGGTTATGGGGGCTACACCTTC.